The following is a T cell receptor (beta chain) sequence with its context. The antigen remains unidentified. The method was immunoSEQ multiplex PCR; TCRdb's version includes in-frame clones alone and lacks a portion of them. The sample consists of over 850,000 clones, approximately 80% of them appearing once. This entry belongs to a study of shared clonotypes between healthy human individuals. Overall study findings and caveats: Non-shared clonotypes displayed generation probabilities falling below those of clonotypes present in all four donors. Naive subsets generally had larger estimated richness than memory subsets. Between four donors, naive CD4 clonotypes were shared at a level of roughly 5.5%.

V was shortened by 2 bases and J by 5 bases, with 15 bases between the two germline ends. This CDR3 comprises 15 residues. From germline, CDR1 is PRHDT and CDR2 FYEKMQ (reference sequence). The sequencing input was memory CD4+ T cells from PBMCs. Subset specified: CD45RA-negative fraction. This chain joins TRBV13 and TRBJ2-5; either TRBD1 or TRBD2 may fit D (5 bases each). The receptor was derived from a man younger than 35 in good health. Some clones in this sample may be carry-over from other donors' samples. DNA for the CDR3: TGTGCCAGCAGCTTAAGACCCGAGGGGTTGGAGACCCAGTACTTC. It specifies CASSLRPEGLETQYF.